Listed below are T cell receptor beta chains from one sample, sequenced in a study of identical twins' blood T cells. From the 5' RACE reads, TCRdb called clonotypes with MiXCR, one entry per CDR3 protein. There are 300,000 to 400,000 distinct CDR3 sequences in the sample; about 28% occur only once, and more than 5.5% lies in the top ten. Sequencing was performed on PBMCs. The receptors here all came from a woman aged 18 to 55 in good health. CDR3s include the opening cysteine and the closing phenylalanine or tryptophan. The order of the fields is D gene, clone size, V gene, J gene, CDR3 DNA, CDR3 protein. A D gene is named only where the DNA matches it firmly. The size of a clone is reported for some rows only, either as once, few or many, or as a class for expanded clones.

D gene: -; clone size: many; V gene: TRBV6-4; J gene: TRBJ1-1; CDR3 DNA: TGTGCCAGCAGTGACGGTGGAAGGACTGAAGCTTTCTTT; CDR3 protein: CASSDGGRTEAFF
D gene: -; clone size: once; V gene: TRBV7-3; J gene: TRBJ2-2; CDR3 DNA: TGTGCCAGCAGCTTAAGGCACTTTCCCGACACCGTGGAGCTGTTTTTT; CDR3 protein: CASSLRHFPDTVELFF
D gene: -; clone size: -; V gene: TRBV29-1; J gene: TRBJ2-3; CDR3 DNA: TGCAGCGCTGAGGAGGGGCTTAGAACAGATACGCAGTATTTT; CDR3 protein: CSAEEGLRTDTQYF
D gene: -; clone size: once; V gene: TRBV10-2; J gene: TRBJ1-5; CDR3 DNA: TGCGCCAGCAGTGACCACAAGGTTCATAGCAATCAGCCCCATCATTTT; CDR3 protein: CASSDHKVHSNQPHHF
D gene: -; clone size: -; V gene: TRBV29-1; J gene: TRBJ2-1; CDR3 DNA: TGCAGCGACACGGACGAGAGCTCCTACAATGAGCAGTTCTTC; CDR3 protein: CSDTDESSYNEQFF
D gene: TRBD2; clone size: -; V gene: TRBV29-1; J gene: TRBJ2-7; CDR3 DNA: TGCAGCGTTGACAAAGGGGAGGGAGAGGAGTACTTC; CDR3 protein: CSVDKGEGEEYF
D gene: TRBD1; clone size: -; V gene: TRBV5-1; J gene: TRBJ2-2; CDR3 DNA: TGCGCCAGCAGCTTGGCGGGACAGGGGTTCCCCGGGGAGCTGTTTTTT; CDR3 protein: CASSLAGQGFPGELFF
D gene: -; clone size: -; V gene: TRBV19; J gene: TRBJ1-4; CDR3 DNA: TGTGCCAGTGCTTCCGAGGGAAAACTGTTTTTT; CDR3 protein: CASASEGKLFF
D gene: -; clone size: once; V gene: TRBV9; J gene: TRBJ2-1; CDR3 DNA: TGTGCCAGCAGCGTAGGGGATCACAATGAGCAGTTCTTC; CDR3 protein: CASSVGDHNEQFF
D gene: -; clone size: -; V gene: TRBV29-1; J gene: TRBJ2-2; CDR3 DNA: TGCAGCGTCAGCACCGGGGGGCTGTTTTTT; CDR3 protein: CSVSTGGLFF
D gene: -; clone size: few; V gene: TRBV6-5; J gene: TRBJ2-1; CDR3 DNA: TGTGCCAGCAGTCCTGAGAGGGGGTCCTACAATGAGCAGTTCTTC; CDR3 protein: CASSPERGSYNEQFF
D gene: TRBD2; clone size: -; V gene: TRBV18; J gene: TRBJ2-1; CDR3 DNA: TGTGCCAGCTCACAGGGGGGACTAGCGGGAGCTAGCAATGAGCAGTTCTTC; CDR3 protein: CASSQGGLAGASNEQFF
D gene: -; clone size: many; V gene: TRBV27; J gene: TRBJ1-5; CDR3 DNA: TGTGCCAGCAGTCCTAGGGGAGAGGGGGGTCGCCAGCCCCAGCATTTT; CDR3 protein: CASSPRGEGGRQPQHF
D gene: -; clone size: -; V gene: TRBV7-9; J gene: TRBJ2-5; CDR3 DNA: TGTGCCAGCAGCTTATCAGAAAAGACCCAGTACTTC; CDR3 protein: CASSLSEKTQYF
D gene: -; clone size: few; V gene: TRBV9; J gene: TRBJ1-1; CDR3 DNA: TGTGCCAGCAGCGTAGTCGGGGGGCGAGCTTTCTTT; CDR3 protein: CASSVVGGRAFF
D gene: -; clone size: few; V gene: TRBV18; J gene: TRBJ2-5; CDR3 DNA: TGTGCCAGCTCACCGACAGACTGGGAGACCCAGTACTTC; CDR3 protein: CASSPTDWETQYF
D gene: -; clone size: once; V gene: TRBV20-1; J gene: TRBJ2-7; CDR3 DNA: TGCAGTGCTAGAGACCGGACCGCTTACGCCTACGAGCAGTACTTC; CDR3 protein: CSARDRTAYAYEQYF
D gene: -; clone size: few; V gene: TRBV6-5; J gene: TRBJ1-4; CDR3 DNA: TGTGCCAGCAGTTACTCCCGAGGTGAAAAACTGTTTTTT; CDR3 protein: CASSYSRGEKLFF
D gene: -; clone size: -; V gene: TRBV5-1; J gene: TRBJ1-1; CDR3 DNA: TGCGCCAGCAGCTTATTAGGCGAAGAAGCTTTCTTT; CDR3 protein: CASSLLGEEAFF
D gene: -; clone size: -; V gene: TRBV7-9; J gene: TRBJ2-1; CDR3 DNA: TGTGCCAGCAGCTCCCGCCAAGGGAATGAGCAGTTCTTC; CDR3 protein: CASSSRQGNEQFF
D gene: -; clone size: few; V gene: TRBV6-5; J gene: TRBJ1-2; CDR3 DNA: TGTGCCAGCAGTTACCAGTCTAACTATGGCTACACCTTC; CDR3 protein: CASSYQSNYGYTF
D gene: TRBD2; clone size: many; V gene: TRBV10-1; J gene: TRBJ2-7; CDR3 DNA: TGCGCCAGCAGTGAGGAGTCTAGCGGGGAGGGTTACGAGCAGTACTTC; CDR3 protein: CASSEESSGEGYEQYF
D gene: -; clone size: few; V gene: TRBV2; J gene: TRBJ1-1; CDR3 DNA: TGTGCCAGCAGTGCAGGGGTGAACACTGAAGCTTTCTTT; CDR3 protein: CASSAGVNTEAFF
D gene: TRBD2; clone size: -; V gene: TRBV7-9; J gene: TRBJ2-1; CDR3 DNA: TGTGCCAGCAAGAGACTAGCGGAACACAATGAGCAGTTCTTC; CDR3 protein: CASKRLAEHNEQFF
D gene: -; clone size: -; V gene: TRBV29-1; J gene: TRBJ1-1; CDR3 DNA: TGCAGCCCTTCCTCTACAGGGAACACTGAAGCTTTCTTT; CDR3 protein: CSPSSTGNTEAFF
D gene: -; clone size: -; V gene: TRBV11-2; J gene: TRBJ1-5; CDR3 DNA: TGTGCCAGCAACTTAGATGGAAATCAGCCCCAGCATTTT; CDR3 protein: CASNLDGNQPQHF
D gene: -; clone size: few; V gene: TRBV5-1; J gene: TRBJ1-4; CDR3 DNA: TGCGCCAGCAGCTTCCAGGGATCGAATGAAAAACTGTTTTTT; CDR3 protein: CASSFQGSNEKLFF
D gene: TRBD1; clone size: -; V gene: TRBV12-5; J gene: TRBJ1-6; CDR3 DNA: TGTGCTAGTGGTATGACAGGGGTGTATAATTCACCCCTCCACTTT; CDR3 protein: CASGMTGVYNSPLHF
D gene: -; clone size: -; V gene: TRBV4-3; J gene: TRBJ1-1; CDR3 DNA: TGCGCCAGCAGCCAGGAAGGACGGCTGAACACTGAAGCTTTCTTT; CDR3 protein: CASSQEGRLNTEAFF
D gene: -; clone size: few; V gene: TRBV9; J gene: TRBJ1-2; CDR3 DNA: TGTGCCAGCAGTGGGGAGGGGGGAACTAACTATGGCTACACCTTC; CDR3 protein: CASSGEGGTNYGYTF
D gene: -; clone size: -; V gene: TRBV30; J gene: TRBJ1-1; CDR3 DNA: TGTGCCTGGAGTGTACGGCGGCCCAGCGGGGACACTGAAGCTTTCTTT; CDR3 protein: CAWSVRRPSGDTEAFF
D gene: -; clone size: -; V gene: TRBV5-6; J gene: TRBJ2-7; CDR3 DNA: TGTGCCAGCAGCTCCCCTGATCTGTACGAGCAGTACTTC; CDR3 protein: CASSSPDLYEQYF
D gene: TRBD2; clone size: few; V gene: TRBV11-2; J gene: TRBJ2-2; CDR3 DNA: TGTGCCAGCAGCAACCCCGGGACTAGCGAAGGGGAGCTGTTTTTT; CDR3 protein: CASSNPGTSEGELFF
D gene: -; clone size: -; V gene: TRBV14; J gene: TRBJ1-1; CDR3 DNA: TGTGCCAGCAGCCAAGAACCGACAGTTGGTCGAGCTTTCTTT; CDR3 protein: CASSQEPTVGRAFF
D gene: -; clone size: few; V gene: TRBV20-1; J gene: TRBJ1-2; CDR3 DNA: TGCAGTGCTCGTATTGGACGGGATAACTATGGCTACACCTTC; CDR3 protein: CSARIGRDNYGYTF
D gene: TRBD1; clone size: -; V gene: TRBV9; J gene: TRBJ1-2; CDR3 DNA: TGTGCCAGCAGCATAAGGGACAGGGTCGTCTATGGCTACACCTTC; CDR3 protein: CASSIRDRVVYGYTF
D gene: -; clone size: -; V gene: TRBV20-1; J gene: TRBJ2-1; CDR3 DNA: TGCAGTGCTAGAGTAAGGGCTGCGGGCAGATACAATGAGCAGTTCTTC; CDR3 protein: CSARVRAAGRYNEQFF
D gene: -; clone size: few; V gene: TRBV6-2/TRBV6-3; J gene: TRBJ2-5; CDR3 DNA: TGTGCCAGCGGGATAATCGACAGGAGTGAGGAGACCCAGTACTTC; CDR3 protein: CASGIIDRSEETQYF
D gene: TRBD1; clone size: -; V gene: TRBV7-9; J gene: TRBJ1-1; CDR3 DNA: TGTGCCAGCAGCTTTGATATCGGACAGGGTGGCGCTTTCTTT; CDR3 protein: CASSFDIGQGGAFF
D gene: TRBD1; clone size: few; V gene: TRBV9; J gene: TRBJ1-1; CDR3 DNA: TGTGCCAGCAGCCCCGGACAGGGGACTGAAGCTTTCTTT; CDR3 protein: CASSPGQGTEAFF
D gene: -; clone size: -; V gene: TRBV15; J gene: TRBJ1-3; CDR3 DNA: TGTGCCACCAGCCCTTTCCCGGGACGCCTACCTGGAAACACCATATATTTT; CDR3 protein: CATSPFPGRLPGNTIYF
D gene: -; clone size: few; V gene: TRBV2; J gene: TRBJ1-4; CDR3 DNA: TGTGCCAGCAGTGGGGTAGAGGGTCCCAATGAAAAACTGTTTTTT; CDR3 protein: CASSGVEGPNEKLFF
D gene: TRBD1; clone size: few; V gene: TRBV24-1; J gene: TRBJ2-2; CDR3 DNA: TGTGCCACCAGTGACGTGAGTGGACAGGGGGGAAACACCGGGGAGCTGTTTTTT; CDR3 protein: CATSDVSGQGGNTGELFF
D gene: TRBD1; clone size: few; V gene: TRBV15; J gene: TRBJ1-4; CDR3 DNA: TGTGCCACCAGCAGAGTGGGACAGGGCGGAAAACTGTTTTTT; CDR3 protein: CATSRVGQGGKLFF
D gene: -; clone size: -; V gene: TRBV13; J gene: TRBJ1-1; CDR3 DNA: TGTGCCAGCAGCACAGAAGGCAGGATCACTGAAGCTTTCTTT; CDR3 protein: CASSTEGRITEAFF
D gene: -; clone size: few; V gene: TRBV11-3; J gene: TRBJ2-2; CDR3 DNA: TGTGCCAGCAGCCCCTCCTTAAGTGCCGGGGAGCTGTTTTTT; CDR3 protein: CASSPSLSAGELFF
D gene: -; clone size: -; V gene: TRBV30; J gene: TRBJ2-2; CDR3 DNA: TGTGCCTGGAGTTTATGGCAAACGAACACCGGGGAGCTGTTTTTT; CDR3 protein: CAWSLWQTNTGELFF
D gene: -; clone size: few; V gene: TRBV18; J gene: TRBJ2-7; CDR3 DNA: TGTGCCAGCCAACGTGGGGTCTACGAGCAGTACTTC; CDR3 protein: CASQRGVYEQYF